This T cell receptor (beta chain) was profiled in a study of T cell changes during pregnancy in multiple sclerosis. Assay: immunoSEQ multiplex PCR; the TCRdb copy retains only in-frame clones and omits some. This table holds 73,000 or so clones, roughly 90% found once. J gave up 5 bases and V 4 bases, and 4 bases lay outside the gene matches. In germline, CDR1 is SGHNT, CDR2 YYREEE (reference sequence). The CDR3 is made up of 14 amino acids. Sequenced material: peripheral blood, taken after pregnancy. The sequence derives from a female donor in good health, enrolled as a control in a pregnancy study. This chain joins TRBV5-4 and TRBJ2-2, with 8 bases identical to TRBD2. CDR3 nucleotide sequence: TGTGCCAGCAGCACGGCGGGGGGAACCGGGGAGCTGTTTTTT. Protein: CASSTAGGTGELFF. Full variable domain (remainder filled in from reference TRBV5-4 and TRBJ2-2): ETGVTQSPTHLIKTRGQQVTLRCSSQSGHNTVSWYQQALGQGPQFIFQYYREEENGRGNFPPRFSGLQFPNYSSELNVNALELDDSALYLCASSTAGGTGELFFGEGSRLTVL.